The clone carrying this T cell receptor (beta chain) turned up a few times. The target antigen is unknown. With 4 bases removed from V and 6 bases from J, the gap between germline ends came to 13 bases. CDR3 size: 13 residues. Germline CDR1 reads SGHTA; CDR2 reads FQGTGA. The data are from a study of cytomegalovirus exposure and HLA in healthy donors. Regarding the study as a whole: Later analysis identified several of the most significant clusters that appeared linked to common viral pathogens. Later analysis suggested most CMV-associated TCR beta chains were HLA-restricted.

The primer mix had 60 Vbeta and 13 Jbeta primers. This table comes from immunoSEQ multiplex PCR, and its TCRdb copy is limited to in-frame clones, with some not included. The profile shows 90,000 to 130,000 clones, roughly 69% of them singletons. This TCR was recovered from a woman in her twenties or thirties in good health and CMV-seronegative. Source material: PBMCs. The rearrangement joins TRBV7-3 to TRBJ2-7, with D possibly matching TRBD2 (6 bases). In nucleotides, the CDR3 is TGTGCCAGCAGCTCGATGACTAGTTCCGAGCAGTACTTC. As protein: CASSSMTSSEQYF.